This entry concerns a single T cell receptor (beta chain). V gave up 6 bases and J gave up 2 bases, with 14 bases separating them. The CDR3 extends over 14 amino acids. Germline V gene data show CDR1 as GTSNPN and CDR2 as SVGIG (reference sequence). The data were taken from a study of T cells in Graves' hyperthyroidism and ophthalmopathy. Amplification of TCR beta CDR3 regions used RNA as the template. Using the HTBI primer set, a first-round RT-PCR was run on the TCR CDR3. TCRdb independently ran MiXCR on the multiplex PCR reads; one entry per CDR3 protein. The sample includes nearly 600,000 distinct CDR3 sequences, 12% to 15% seen only once; the top ten take roughly 6.9%.

The J gene is TRBJ2-1, the V gene TRBV30; D is undetermined. The receptor was derived from a woman younger than 30 with Graves' ophthalmopathy. Source material: blood. In DNA form, the CDR3 reads TGTGCCTGCGCGGCAGGTTGGACCTACAATGAGCAGTTCTTC. This codes for CACAAGWTYNEQFF.